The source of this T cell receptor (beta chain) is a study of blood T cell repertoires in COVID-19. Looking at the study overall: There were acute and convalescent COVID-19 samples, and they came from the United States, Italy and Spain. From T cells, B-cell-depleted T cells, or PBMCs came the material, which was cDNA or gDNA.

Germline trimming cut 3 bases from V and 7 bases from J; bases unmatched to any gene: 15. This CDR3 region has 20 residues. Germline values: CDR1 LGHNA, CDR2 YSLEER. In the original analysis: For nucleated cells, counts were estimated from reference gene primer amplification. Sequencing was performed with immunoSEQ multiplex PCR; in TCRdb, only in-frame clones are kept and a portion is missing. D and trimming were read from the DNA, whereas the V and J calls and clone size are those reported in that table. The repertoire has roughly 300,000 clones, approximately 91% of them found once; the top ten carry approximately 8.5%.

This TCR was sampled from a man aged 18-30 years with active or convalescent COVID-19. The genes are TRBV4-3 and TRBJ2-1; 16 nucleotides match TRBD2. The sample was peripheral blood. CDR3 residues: CASSQREGLAGGRWGNEQFF. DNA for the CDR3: TGCGCCAGCAGCCAGAGAGAGGGACTAGCGGGGGGGCGTTGGGGTAATGAGCAGTTCTTC.